Below are 8 T cell receptor beta chains sequenced from a single sample in a study of blood T cell repertoires in COVID-19. Here immunoSEQ multiplex PCR was the method, and the copy in TCRdb shows in-frame clones only, minus some. The sample has a few hundred thousand clones, about 87% seen once. Sequenced material: PBMCs or T cells enriched from blood (not recorded which). The source is a man under 40 who had recovered from COVID-19.

The chain recombines TRBV19 with TRBJ1-1, with a weak D call TRBD1 (5 bases). CDR1 and CDR2 (germline): LNHDA, SQIVND (reference sequence). V was clipped by 10 bases and J by 5 bases, with 20 bases between them. This CDR3 comprises 14 residues. CDR3 amino acids: CATQNGRGSTEAFF. Written as DNA, the CDR3 is TGTGCCACCCAAAATGGGAGGGGAAGTACTGAAGCTTTCTTT.

This chain joins TRBV2 and TRBJ1-3; the match to TRBD1 covers 9 bases. V lost 5 bases and J lost 3; bases outside the gene matches: 8. Per the germline V gene, CDR1 is SNHLY and CDR2 is FYNNEI. The CDR3 sequence is 16 residues long. CDR3 DNA sequence: TGTGCCAGCAGTTTACAGGGGGCGCAGGTTGGAAACACCATATATTTT. This codes for CASSLQGAQVGNTIYF.

This clone has just a few counts. The CDR3 is CASSQMGLAGPYEQYF. CDR3 in DNA: TGCGCCAGCAGCCAGATGGGACTAGCGGGTCCCTACGAGCAGTACTTC. V usage is TRBV4-1 and J usage is TRBJ2-7; 12 nucleotides agree with TRBD2. Germline CDR1 and CDR2: MGHRA and YSYEKL. The trim removed 3 bases at V and 2 bases at J, leaving 5 bases unmatched. The CDR3 runs 16 residues.

This sequence joins TRBV19 and TRBJ2-1, with 9 nucleotides matching TRBD1. J was trimmed by 1 base and V by 0 bases; bases with no gene match: 1. In germline, CDR1 is LNHDA, CDR2 SQIVND (reference sequence). The length of the CDR3 is 16 residues. DNA of the CDR3: TGTGCCAGTAGTATAGAAGGGACAGGGTCCTACAATGAGCAGTTCTTC. Residues: CASSIEGTGSYNEQFF.

This chain connects TRBV10-1 to TRBJ2-7, with 10 bases that match TRBD1. Trimming took 4 bases from V and 3 from J; bases not matched to a gene: 6. This CDR3 region has 15 residues. In germline, CDR1 is WNHNN, CDR2 SYGVQD (reference sequence). The CDR3 DNA sequence: TGCGCCAGCAGTGGGACCGGGACAGGGGTCTACGAGCAGTACTTC. It specifies CASSGTGTGVYEQYF.

V gene TRBV28 combines with J gene TRBJ2-7; no definite D call. Per the germline V gene, CDR1 is MDHEN and CDR2 is SYDVKM. The CDR3 contains 17 residues. V was pared by 3 bases and J by 2 bases, with 20 bases between. The CDR3 protein is CASSFLSITWSPYEQYF. The CDR3 DNA reads TGTGCCAGCAGTTTTCTGTCAATCACGTGGAGCCCCTACGAGCAGTACTTC.

The chain carries TRBV7-2 and TRBJ1-1, with 7 positions matching TRBD1. Germline CDR1 SGHTA, CDR2 FQGNSA. CDR3 length: 12 residues. The ends lost 4 bases at V and 4 bases at J; junction bases unmatched: 0. The chain's CDR3 is CASSYRGTEAFF. CDR3 DNA: TGTGCCAGCAGCTACAGGGGCACTGAAGCTTTCTTT.

The rearrangement uses TRBV7-9 and TRBJ1-2; the D gene is possibly TRBD1 (5 bases). Germline V gives CDR1 SEHNR, CDR2 FQNEAQ (reference sequence). The CDR3 loop spans 15 amino acids. Trimming cost V 4 bases and J 3 bases, with 15 bases left between them. CDR3 amino acids: CASSSPTDSDYGYTF. For the CDR3, the DNA is TGTGCCAGCAGCTCACCGACCGACAGCGACTATGGCTACACCTTC.